The entry below gives a single T cell receptor (beta chain) sequence along with its context. The antigen is undetermined. The PCR ran on 60 Vbeta and 13 Jbeta primers. Repertoires were generated with immunoSEQ multiplex PCR, while TCRdb's copy carries only in-frame clones and drops some. The table lists under 250,000 clones, more than 70% of them singletons. This donor's file did not include a recorded CMV serostatus. There are 13 residues in the CDR3. V was clipped by 4 bases and J by 7 bases, with 11 bases between them. Germline CDR1 is SGHNT and CDR2 is YYREEE (reference sequence). This specimen belongs to a study of cytomegalovirus exposure and HLA in healthy donors. Study findings and constraints: Cytomegalovirus association was assigned to 170 or so TCR beta chains. Presence/absence comparisons presumed near-even sequencing depth among donors.

The sequence came from a human donor in good health. The V and J genes are TRBV5-4 and TRBJ2-2, with D perhaps TRBD2 (6 bases). Material for sequencing was PBMCs. The CDR3 nucleotides read TGTGCCAGCAGCCCAAACGGGGGCGGGGAGCTGTTTTTT. Translated: CASSPNGGGELFF.